This is a list of T cell receptor beta chains from one sample in a study of technical replicates of blood from a few donors. Measured with immunoSEQ multiplex PCR; TCRdb has only the in-frame clones, and not every one. The sample has just over 80,000 clones, about 96% seen once. Sample: T cells isolated from PBMCs. All receptors derive from a human donor in good health. CDR3s include the opening cysteine and the closing phenylalanine or tryptophan. The D gene is left open where the match is weak. Some rows mark clone size as missing; the rest say once, few, many or name a class of expanded clone.

TRBJ1-1 TRBV6-1 NA NA TGTGCCAGCAGTGACAGGACTGAAGCTTTCTTT CASSDRTEAFF
TRBJ2-7 TRBV6-6 NA NA TGTGCCAGCAGTTACCTTGGTGGAGGTAACGAGCAGTACTTC CASSYLGGGNEQYF
TRBJ2-7 TRBV5-4 NA NA TGTGCCAGCAGCTCGATCGACAGGAGCTCCTACGAGCAGTACTTC CASSSIDRSSYEQYF
TRBJ1-2 TRBV28 TRBD1 NA TGTGCCAGCAGAGATACAGGGGCAGCCTATGGCTACACCTTC CASRDTGAAYGYTF
TRBJ2-1 TRBV6-5 TRBD2 NA TGTGCCAGCACAAAGGGAGGGGAGTACAATGAGCAGTTCTTC CASTKGGEYNEQFF
TRBJ1-4 TRBV9 TRBD1 NA TGTGCCAGCAGCCTCTCGCTCAGGGGGATTAATGAAAAACTGTTTTTT CASSLSLRGINEKLFF
TRBJ2-1 TRBV6-5 NA NA TGTGCCAGCAGTTACTCGTCGGGGGAGAGTCACAATGAGCAGTTCTTC CASSYSSGESHNEQFF
TRBJ2-7 TRBV5-4 NA NA TGTGCCAGCGGACAAACAGGGTTTAGGGGCTACGAGCAGTACTTC CASGQTGFRGYEQYF
TRBJ2-1 TRBV12-5 TRBD1 NA TGTGCTAGTGGTTTAGCGACAGGGGGCTACAATGAGCAGTTCTTC CASGLATGGYNEQFF
TRBJ2-1 TRBV11-2 TRBD2 NA TGTGCCAGCAGCCTAGCGGGAAAGTCCTACAATGAGCAGTTCTTC CASSLAGKSYNEQFF
TRBJ1-1 TRBV9 TRBD1 NA TGTGCCAGCAGCGTAGGCCAGGGGGTCATGAACACTGAAGCTTTCTTT CASSVGQGVMNTEAFF
TRBJ1-5 TRBV7-9 NA NA TGTGCCAGCAGCTTAGATGAGGGTGGGCCCCAGCATTTT CASSLDEGGPQHF
TRBJ2-3 TRBV29-1 NA NA TGCAGCGTTCGGGGCGGGGTAACTACAGATACGCAGTATTTT CSVRGGVTTDTQYF
TRBJ2-7 TRBV27 NA NA TGTGCCAGCAGCCCCAGTAAGGGGCTCCTTTCCTACGAGCAGTACTTC CASSPSKGLLSYEQYF
TRBJ1-5 TRBV7-9 TRBD1 NA TGTGCCAGCAGCTCCGGGACAGGGGGTCAGCCCCAGCATTTT CASSSGTGGQPQHF
TRBJ1-5 TRBV7-6 NA NA TGTGCCAGCAGTGGTGGGCCGACACTAGATCAGCCCCAGCATTTT CASSGGPTLDQPQHF
TRBJ1-2 TRBV7-2 NA NA TGTGCCAGCAGCTTAGAAGTAGTCTATGGCTACACCTTC CASSLEVVYGYTF
TRBJ1-1 TRBV19 NA few TGTGCCAGTAGTATTAACAGAAAGACTGAAGCTTTCTTT CASSINRKTEAFF
TRBJ2-7 TRBV4-2 NA NA TGTGCCAGCAGCCAATTTCTAGGACTATCCTACGAGCAGTACTTC CASSQFLGLSYEQYF
TRBJ1-5 TRBV12-5 TRBD1 NA TGTGCTAGTGGTCCCTTAGACAGGGGGATAAAATACTATAGCAATCAGCCCCAGCATTTT CASGPLDRGIKYYSNQPQHF
TRBJ2-6 TRBV2 NA NA TGTGCCAGCAGTGCGAGAACCCCCGGGGCCAACGTCCTGACTTTC CASSARTPGANVLTF
TRBJ2-7 TRBV7-8 NA NA TGTGCCAGCAGCTTGGCCCCCGACTACGAGCAGTACTTC CASSLAPDYEQYF
TRBJ2-7 TRBV28 NA NA TGTGCCAGCAGTCACTCCTACGAGCAGTACTTC CASSHSYEQYF
TRBJ2-3 TRBV7-9 NA NA TGTGCCAGCAGCTTTGAATTCGGGGATACGCAGTATTTT CASSFEFGDTQYF
TRBJ2-2 TRBV5-6 TRBD2 once TGTGCCAGCGGGCAGGGACTAGCGTGGACCGGGGAGCTGTTTTTT CASGQGLAWTGELFF
TRBJ1-4 TRBV4-1 NA once TGCGCCAGCAGCCAAGATGTGGAGGGTAGAAAACTGTTTTTT CASSQDVEGRKLFF
TRBJ2-2 TRBV5-1 TRBD2 NA TGCGCCAGCAGCTCTCACACTAGCGGGAGTACCGGGGAGCTGTTTTTT CASSSHTSGSTGELFF
TRBJ2-7 TRBV7-9 NA NA TGTGCCAGCAACCGCCACCGGGACACGTCCGAGCAGTACTTC CASNRHRDTSEQYF
TRBJ2-1 TRBV5-6 NA NA TGTGCCAGCAGCTTGGATCGTGCAGGGGGGTACAATGAGCAGTTCTTC CASSLDRAGGYNEQFF
TRBJ2-1 TRBV4-1 NA NA TGCGCCAGCAGCCATAGCACTGAGCAGTTCTTC CASSHSTEQFF
TRBJ2-5 TRBV11-3 TRBD2 once TGTGCCAGCAGCTTTTCTGCGGGAGATCTTGAGACCCAGTACTTC CASSFSAGDLETQYF
TRBJ2-2 TRBV27 NA NA TGTGCCAGCAGTTCTGCCGGGGAGCTGTTTTTT CASSSAGELFF
TRBJ1-2 TRBV7-2 NA once TGTGCCAGCAGTTCAATGACAGTCTATGGCTACACCTTC CASSSMTVYGYTF
TRBJ2-5 TRBV18 TRBD1 NA TGTGCCAGCTCCCGGGGGACAGGGGGAGTCGTATTACAAGAGACCCAGTACTTC CASSRGTGGVVLQETQYF
TRBJ2-7 TRBV4-3 NA NA TGCGCCAGCAGCCAAGATTTAACCTACGAGCAGTACTTC CASSQDLTYEQYF
TRBJ2-1 TRBV29-1 TRBD2 once TGCAGCGTTGAAGCTAGCGGGAGGGCCGGTGAGCAGTTCTTC CSVEASGRAGEQFF
TRBJ2-7 TRBV7-2 TRBD1 NA TGTGCCAGCAGCTTTGGGACAGCAGTCTCCGAGCAGTACTTC CASSFGTAVSEQYF
TRBJ2-2 TRBV12-5 TRBD1 once TGTGCTAGTGGGACAGGGAACCCGTACACCGGGGAGCTGTTTTTT CASGTGNPYTGELFF
TRBJ2-7 TRBV2 NA NA TGTGCCAGCAGTACCGATTACAGCCGGCCCTACGAGCAGTACTTC CASSTDYSRPYEQYF
TRBJ2-7 TRBV5-8 TRBD1 NA TGTGCCAGCAGCGCTAAATCCGGGACAGGTCTTTTCGAGCAGTACTTC CASSAKSGTGLFEQYF
TRBJ1-1 TRBV11-2 NA NA TGTGCCAGCAGCTCTCAGGGTACCACTGAAGCTTTCTTT CASSSQGTTEAFF
TRBJ2-1 TRBV4-3 NA NA TGCGCCAGCAGCCAAGTACGAGGTAATGAGCAGTTCTTC CASSQVRGNEQFF
TRBJ2-5 TRBV2 NA NA TGTGCCAGCAGCGTTGGTGGGCCGGAGACCCAGTACTTC CASSVGGPETQYF
TRBJ2-3 TRBV5-1 TRBD1 NA TGCGCCAGCAGCTTGTTGTCAGGGGGCTCAGATACGCAGTATTTT CASSLLSGGSDTQYF
TRBJ1-2 TRBV5-1 NA NA TGCGCCAGCAGCTTAGAGCAGGGGAAAAGTCATGGCTACACCTTC CASSLEQGKSHGYTF
TRBJ1-1 TRBV2 NA NA TGTGCCAGCATTCCGAGTCCCCTGAACACTGAAGCTTTCTTT CASIPSPLNTEAFF
TRBJ1-2 TRBV5-5 TRBD1 NA TGTGCCAGCAGCCTCCTATCTCTGGGACAGGTGGGAAACTATGGCTACACCTTC CASSLLSLGQVGNYGYTF
TRBJ1-1 TRBV5-1 TRBD1 NA TGCGCCAGCAGCATAGAGACAGGGGGATACACTGAAGCTTTCTTT CASSIETGGYTEAFF
TRBJ2-7 TRBV5-3 TRBD1 NA TGTGCCAGAAGCTTGGTTCTCCGGGACAGGGAATTATTTTGCTCCTACGAGCAGTACTTC CARSLVLRDRELFCSYEQYF
TRBJ1-3 TRBV2 NA NA TGTGCCAGCAGTGAAGACCTCTCGGCTGGAAACACCATATATTTT CASSEDLSAGNTIYF
TRBJ2-1 TRBV28 TRBD2 NA TGTGCCAGCGCCTCTTTAGCGGGAGGGCTACTCTACAATGAGCAGTTCTTC CASASLAGGLLYNEQFF
TRBJ2-1 TRBV12-5 TRBD1 once TGTGCTAGTGGTTCGGGACAGAGGGACCCCAATGAGCAGTTCTTC CASGSGQRDPNEQFF
TRBJ2-3 TRBV5-1 TRBD2 NA TGCGCCAGCAGCCCTGAAGGGCTAGCGGGATGGGCGGATACGCAGTATTTT CASSPEGLAGWADTQYF